This T cell receptor beta chain was found in a study of graft-versus-host responses after intestinal transplantation. Study-level points and caveats: Declines in HvG clones occurring early post-transplant were associated with peak circulating GvH clone levels.

The repertoire was sequenced with immunoSEQ multiplex PCR; TCRdb's copy has only in-frame clones and lacks some. The data show under 80,000 clones, 80% to 95% seen once. The germline V gene has CDR1 LNHDA and CDR2 SQIVND (reference sequence). Between the trimmed V and J ends, which lost 4 bases and 4 bases, there was a span of 7 bases. The CDR3 extends over 12 amino acids. As regards this clone: Its antigen is currently unknown.

The rearrangement joins TRBV19 to TRBJ1-1; no reliable D call. The sequences come from PBMCs, collected 98 days after intestinal transplantation. This sequence was found in a human patient who received an intestinal transplant, so some T cells may come from the graft donor. The chain's CDR3 is CASSKRTTEAFF. The CDR3 bases are TGTGCCAGTAGTAAAAGGACCACTGAAGCTTTCTTT.